This T cell receptor beta chain came from a study of STAT3 mutations in large granular lymphocyte leukemia (dated by TCRdb to between 2018 and 2021). Broadly, across the study: In roughly half of the longitudinally sequenced T-LGLL patients, canonical activating STAT3 mutations were detected. As controls, the study also included longitudinal sequencing of a couple of patients with natural killer LGL leukemia. One or more immunosuppressive therapy regimens were given to more than half of T-LGLL patients, and hematologic response was seen in over 35% of the treated patients. Each patient was sequenced at an average of around 4 time points, ranging from 2 to 8 samplings. Patients with T-cell large granular lymphocyte leukemia underwent serial deep sequencing of TCRbeta CDR3 and STAT3 to reconstruct clonal hierarchy and dynamics. Eighteen representative T-LGLL cases were selected from an initial cohort of 200 to 250 LGL patients for longitudinal TCRbeta and STAT3 sequencing.

Results the study describes overall, beyond this receptor: Because no samples were available when a clone first appeared, clonal expansion was inferred from samplings taken at other points. Variable intervals between samplings and differing treatment regimens complicated linking therapy response to changes in TCR clonal burden. All T-LGLL patients had at least one immunodominant TCRbeta clonotype, and roughly half had multiple immunodominant subclonotypes. TCR clonotype switching after therapy was seen in about 35% of the 18 patients, with all newly emerging clones being STAT3 wild type. The burden of the dominant TCR clone was higher than the STAT3 mutant burden in several patients, which suggests that the STAT3 mutation arose secondarily inside a clone that had already expanded. Persisting codominant clonotypes in some patients meant a small but highly pathogenic clone may have been missed.

With regard to this clone: Its antigen specificity is not known. Per-base qualities were not stored, and no clone one base away is much larger.

DNA was extracted from blood mononuclear cells, and the same DNA was used for both TCR and STAT3 sequencing. TCRbeta libraries were sequenced on an Illumina MiSeq, and an average of around 41,000 productive templates per sample was obtained. Multiplex PCR amplification was used to generate TCRbeta CDR3 libraries with the immunoSEQ assay. The original methods were these. Repertoire diversity was calculated as previously defined, and values close to 0 indicated extremely monoclonal samples. TCRdb mirrors the immuneACCESS table, restricted to in-frame sequences. Some clones are absent from its copies; in checked studies, under half trace to an unresolved V gene, and the reason for the others is unknown. The DNA was the basis for D and trimming; V, J and clone size are from that table. Within this sample are under 4,500 clones, with about 66% of them counted one time only. Jointly, the top ten make up over 30% of the sample.

This sequence originates from a human donor with T large granular lymphocyte leukemia. Some clones in this sample may be carry-over from other donors' samples. Sequenced input: PBMCs.

The nucleotide sequence is given as TGTGCCTGGAGTGTAACGGCTTATGGCTACACCTTC. Translated, this is CAWSVTAYGYTF. The V and J segments used are TRBV30 and TRBJ1-2; the D gene is not confidently resolved. CDR1 and CDR2 (GTSNPN, SVGIG) derive from the germline V gene (reference sequence). V is shortened by 0 bases, J by 5 bases, and the region joining them spans 7 bases. The CDR3 measures 12 amino acids from cysteine to phenylalanine. The sequence is cut down to CDR3 DNA, 36 bases in frame from base 1.